This paragraph reports one TCR beta chain. The data belong to a study of blood T cell repertoires in COVID-19. Study as a whole: From T cells, B-cell-depleted T cells, or PBMCs came the material, which was cDNA or gDNA.

TCRdb's copy holds only in-frame clones and misses some; the assay was immunoSEQ multiplex PCR. This sample has roughly 280,000 clones, with less than 90% found just once. Germline CDR1 and CDR2: SGHAT and FQNNGV. This CDR3 is built from 12 residues. With 0 bases removed from V and 8 bases from J, the gap between germline ends came to 7 bases. The TCR was taken from a man under 40 with active or convalescent COVID-19. The chain employs TRBV11-2 and TRBJ1-2; D not certain. Sequencing was carried out using peripheral blood. The CDR3 is CASSLDVAGYTF. CDR3 coding DNA: TGTGCCAGCAGCTTAGACGTTGCGGGCTACACCTTC.